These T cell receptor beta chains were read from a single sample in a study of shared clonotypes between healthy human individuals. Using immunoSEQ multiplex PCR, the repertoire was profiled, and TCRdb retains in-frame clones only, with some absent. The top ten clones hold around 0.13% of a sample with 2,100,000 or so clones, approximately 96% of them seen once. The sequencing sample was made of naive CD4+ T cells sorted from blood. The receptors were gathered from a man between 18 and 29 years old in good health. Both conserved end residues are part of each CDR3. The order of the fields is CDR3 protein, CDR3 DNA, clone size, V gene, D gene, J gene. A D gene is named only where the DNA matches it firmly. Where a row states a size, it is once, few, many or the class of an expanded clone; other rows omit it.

CASSLVRGTDRDYEQYF,TGTGCCAGCAGCTTAGTTAGGGGGACAGATCGAGACTACGAGCAGTACTTC,NA,TRBV11-2,TRBD1,TRBJ2-7
CASSLLATSQETQYF,TGCGCCAGCAGCCTTCTAGCGACCAGTCAAGAGACCCAGTACTTC,NA,TRBV5-1,NA,TRBJ2-5
CASSQVPGLAGLDEQFF,TGCGCCAGCAGCCAAGTTCCAGGGCTAGCGGGGCTAGATGAGCAGTTCTTC,NA,TRBV4-1,TRBD2,TRBJ2-1
CASSVDAGAENSPLHF,TGTGCCAGCAGCGTAGATGCAGGGGCAGAAAATTCACCCCTCCACTTT,few,TRBV9,NA,TRBJ1-6
CASTRETGGTGELFF,TGTGCCAGCACCCGAGAGACAGGGGGGACCGGGGAGCTGTTTTTT,NA,TRBV7-9,TRBD1,TRBJ2-2
CASSDRNEQYF,TGCGCCAGCAGTGATAGGAACGAGCAGTACTTC,once,TRBV10-2,NA,TRBJ2-7
CASKIGTRDSPLHF,TGTGCCAGTAAGATTGGGACGAGGGATTCACCCCTCCACTTT,NA,TRBV19,NA,TRBJ1-6
CASKPGQGAYYGYTF,TGTGCCAGCAAACCGGGACAGGGGGCTTACTATGGCTACACCTTC,NA,TRBV27,TRBD1,TRBJ1-2
CASSYIPGGGPGELFF,TGTGCCAGCAGTTATATCCCGGGTGGAGGACCCGGGGAGCTGTTTTTT,once,TRBV5-6,NA,TRBJ2-2
CASSSTTGTNSPLHF,TGTGCCAGCAGTTCAACAACCGGGACCAATTCACCCCTCCACTTT,NA,TRBV6-6,NA,TRBJ1-6
CASRDRAETQYF,TGTGCCAGCAGAGACAGGGCGGAGACCCAGTACTTC,NA,TRBV2,TRBD1,TRBJ2-5
CASSPTSGRGNEQFF,TGTGCCAGCAGCCCCACTAGCGGGAGAGGCAATGAGCAGTTCTTC,NA,TRBV6-6,TRBD2,TRBJ2-1
CASGYRENTEAFF,TGTGCCAGTGGGTACAGGGAGAACACTGAAGCTTTCTTT,NA,TRBV19,NA,TRBJ1-1
CASSMFGLEAATNEKLFF,TGTGCCAGTAGTATGTTCGGTCTGGAGGCTGCAACTAATGAAAAACTGTTTTTT,NA,TRBV19,NA,TRBJ1-4
CAISPASGGFPIF,TGTGCCATCAGTCCCGCTAGCGGGGGGTTCCCGATTTTT,NA,TRBV10-3,TRBD2,TRBJ2-3
CASSPIEPVYEQYF,TGTGCCAGCAGTCCCATCGAACCCGTATACGAGCAGTACTTC,NA,TRBV6-1,NA,TRBJ2-7
CASSLGAGTRGNEQFF,TGTGCCAGCAGCCTGGGGGCAGGAACCCGGGGGAATGAGCAGTTCTTC,NA,TRBV7-2,NA,TRBJ2-1
CASSLSTAISQETQYF,TGTGCCAGCAGTTTATCGACAGCCATCTCCCAAGAGACCCAGTACTTC,once,TRBV28,NA,TRBJ2-5
CASSSGQGAMETQYF,TGTGCCAGCAGTTCCGGACAGGGGGCAATGGAGACCCAGTACTTC,NA,TRBV9,TRBD1,TRBJ2-5
CASSTMIHVTASNYGYTF,TGTGCCAGTAGTACCATGATTCACGTGACAGCATCTAACTATGGCTACACCTTC,once,TRBV19,NA,TRBJ1-2
CASSHQRERNNEQFF,TGCGCCAGCAGCCACCAGCGGGAGAGGAACAATGAGCAGTTCTTC,NA,TRBV4-3,TRBD2,TRBJ2-1
CASSGSRWYESGRETQYF,TGTGCCAGCAGCGGTTCTAGATGGTACGAGAGTGGCCGGGAGACCCAGTACTTC,NA,TRBV9,NA,TRBJ2-5
CASSMTGVWTSGIISYNEQFF,TGTGCCAGTAGTATGACAGGGGTGTGGACTAGCGGGATAATCTCCTACAATGAGCAGTTCTTC,NA,TRBV19,TRBD2,TRBJ2-1
CASSGEDSLSNYGYTF,TGTGCCAGCAGTGGTGAGGACAGCCTTTCTAACTATGGCTACACCTTC,NA,TRBV6-1,NA,TRBJ1-2
CAWSAGRIYNSPLHF,TGTGCCTGGAGCGCGGGACGGATCTATAATTCACCCCTCCACTTT,NA,TRBV30,NA,TRBJ1-6
CASSEVQTGELFF,TGTGCCAGCAGTGAGGTACAGACCGGGGAGCTGTTTTTT,NA,TRBV2,NA,TRBJ2-2
CASSRQGGTTDTQYF,TGTGCCAGCAGCAGACAGGGGGGGACTACAGATACGCAGTATTTT,NA,TRBV5-6,TRBD1,TRBJ2-3
CASSEPRPGRTFGYEQYF,TGTGCCAGCAGTGAACCCCGACCGGGCAGGACCTTCGGGTACGAGCAGTACTTC,once,TRBV6-1,NA,TRBJ2-7
CASSDLRTGRGSKAFF,TGTGCCAGCAGTGATCTTAGGACAGGGCGTGGGTCGAAGGCTTTCTTT,once,TRBV25-1,TRBD1,TRBJ1-1
CASSYSPDSASYEQYF,TGTGCCAGCAGTTACTCCCCTGACAGCGCTTCCTACGAGCAGTACTTC,NA,TRBV6-6,NA,TRBJ2-7
CASSRELAENTGELFF,TGCGCCAGCAGCCGCGAACTAGCGGAGAACACCGGGGAGCTGTTTTTT,NA,TRBV5-1,TRBD2,TRBJ2-2
CASSRGDRYTEAFF,TGCGCCAGCAGCCGCGGCGACCGGTACACTGAAGCTTTCTTT,once,TRBV4-1,NA,TRBJ1-1
CASSEAGRGAYEQYF,TGTGCCAGCAGTGAGGCTGGGCGGGGGGCCTACGAGCAGTACTTC,NA,TRBV2,TRBD2,TRBJ2-7
CSASHPDTQYF,TGCAGTGCTTCCCACCCGGATACGCAGTATTTT,NA,TRBV20-1,NA,TRBJ2-3
CASARRPNEQFF,TGTGCTAGTGCCAGACGACCCAATGAGCAGTTCTTC,NA,TRBV12-5,NA,TRBJ2-1
CASSPGDRGFSGNTIYF,TGCGCCAGCAGCCCGGGCGACAGGGGATTCTCTGGAAACACCATATATTTT,NA,TRBV5-1,TRBD1,TRBJ1-3
CASSLETGPHTEAFF,TGCGCCAGCAGCTTGGAAACAGGGCCGCACACTGAAGCTTTCTTT,NA,TRBV5-1,NA,TRBJ1-1
CASSLASTANTEAFF,TGTGCCAGCAGCTTAGCAAGTACGGCGAACACTGAAGCTTTCTTT,NA,TRBV7-2,NA,TRBJ1-1
CASSPPKGPDTQYF,TGTGCCAGCTCACCACCTAAAGGGCCAGATACGCAGTATTTT,NA,TRBV18,NA,TRBJ2-3
CASSVGQGFGYTF,TGTGCCAGCAGCGTAGGACAGGGGTTTGGCTACACCTTC,NA,TRBV7-3,TRBD1,TRBJ1-2
CASSLGPPPVGGELFF,TGTGCCAGCAGCTTAGGGCCTCCGCCGGTGGGCGGGGAGCTGTTTTTT,few,TRBV11-3,NA,TRBJ2-2
CASSSPPSANEQFF,TGTGCCAGCAGCTCCCCTCCTAGCGCCAATGAGCAGTTCTTC,NA,TRBV7-2,NA,TRBJ2-1
CASSFSNQDTQYF,TGTGCCAGCAGCTTTTCCAATCAGGATACGCAGTATTTT,NA,TRBV7-2,NA,TRBJ2-3
CASSLASVGGEQYF,TGTGCCAGCAGCTTAGCCTCCGTGGGCGGCGAGCAGTACTTC,NA,TRBV7-9,NA,TRBJ2-7
CASSEKGRGYEQYF,TGTGCCAGCAGTGAAAAAGGCAGGGGGTACGAGCAGTACTTC,once,TRBV6-1,TRBD1,TRBJ2-7
CASSPRQGLNYGYTF,TGTGCCAGCTCACCACGGCAGGGACTTAACTATGGCTACACCTTC,NA,TRBV18,NA,TRBJ1-2
CASRGELAGGRDEQFF,TGTGCCAGCAGGGGTGAACTAGCGGGAGGGAGGGATGAGCAGTTCTTC,NA,TRBV6-6,TRBD2,TRBJ2-1
CARSGPGQDAHSGANVLTF,TGTGCCAGAAGTGGACCCGGACAGGACGCCCACTCTGGGGCCAACGTCCTGACTTTC,NA,TRBV5-3,TRBD1,TRBJ2-6
CASSQGAGRPYF,TGTGCCAGCAGCCAGGGAGCCGGGAGGCCTTATTTT,NA,TRBV14,TRBD2,TRBJ2-3
CASSGGGPAETQYF,TGCGCCAGCAGTGGAGGGGGGCCGGCAGAGACCCAGTACTTC,NA,TRBV5-1,NA,TRBJ2-5
CASSLTGTSGSEQYF,TGTGCCAGCAGCTTAACCGGGACTAGCGGGAGTGAGCAGTACTTC,NA,TRBV5-8,TRBD2,TRBJ2-7
CASSLGAGPNQPQHF,TGTGCCAGCAGTTTGGGGGCAGGACCGAATCAGCCCCAGCATTTT,once,TRBV28,NA,TRBJ1-5
CSVYGDGYTF,TGCAGTGTATACGGGGATGGCTACACCTTC,NA,TRBV20-1,NA,TRBJ1-2